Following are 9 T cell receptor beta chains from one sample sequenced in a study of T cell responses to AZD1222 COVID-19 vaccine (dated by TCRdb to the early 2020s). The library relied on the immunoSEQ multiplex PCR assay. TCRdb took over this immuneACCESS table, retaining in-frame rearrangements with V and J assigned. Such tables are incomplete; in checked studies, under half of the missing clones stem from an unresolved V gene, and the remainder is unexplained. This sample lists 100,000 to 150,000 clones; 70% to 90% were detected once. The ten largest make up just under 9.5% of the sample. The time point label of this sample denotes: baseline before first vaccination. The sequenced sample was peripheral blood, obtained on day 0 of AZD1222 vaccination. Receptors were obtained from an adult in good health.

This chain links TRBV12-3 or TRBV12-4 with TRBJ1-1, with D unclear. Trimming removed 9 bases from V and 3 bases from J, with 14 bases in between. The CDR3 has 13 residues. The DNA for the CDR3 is TGTGCCAGTAGGTTGGGAGGGCACACTGAAGCTTTCTTT. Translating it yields CASRLGGHTEAFF.

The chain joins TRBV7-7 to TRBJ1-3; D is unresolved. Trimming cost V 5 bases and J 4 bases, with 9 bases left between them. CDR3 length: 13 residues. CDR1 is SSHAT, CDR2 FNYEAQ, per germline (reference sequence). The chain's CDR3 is CASSRDRGNTIYF. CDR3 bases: TGTGCCAGCAGCCGAGACCGGGGAAACACCATATATTTT.

For the CDR3, the DNA is TGTGCCAGCAGCTTCGAGGAGGGGACCCAGTACTTC. Its translation is CASSFEEGTQYF. This chain joins TRBV5-6 and TRBJ2-5; tentatively, D is TRBD2 (6 bases). V lost 2 bases and J lost 7, with 9 bases in between. This CDR3 has 12 residues. Germline CDR1 is SGHDT and CDR2 is YYEEEE.

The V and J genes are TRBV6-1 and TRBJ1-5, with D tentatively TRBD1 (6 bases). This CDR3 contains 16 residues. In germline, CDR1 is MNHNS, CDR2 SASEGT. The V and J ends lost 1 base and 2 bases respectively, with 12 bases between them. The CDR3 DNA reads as TGTGCCAGCAGTGAAGGTGGGGGGCGCGGCAATCAGCCCCAGCATTTT. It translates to CASSEGGGRGNQPQHF.

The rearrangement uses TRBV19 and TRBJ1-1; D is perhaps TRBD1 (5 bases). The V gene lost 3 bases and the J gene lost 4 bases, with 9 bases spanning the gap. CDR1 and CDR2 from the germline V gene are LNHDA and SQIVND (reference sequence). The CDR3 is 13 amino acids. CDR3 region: CASSIEGSTEAFF. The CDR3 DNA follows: TGTGCCAGTAGTATTGAGGGGTCCACTGAAGCTTTCTTT. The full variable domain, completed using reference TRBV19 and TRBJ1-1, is DGGITQSPKYLFRKEGQNVTLSCEQNLNHDAMYWYRQDPGQGLRLIYYSQIVNDFQKGDIAEGYSVSREKKESFPLTVTSAQKNPTAFYLCASSIEGSTEAFFGQGTRLTVV.

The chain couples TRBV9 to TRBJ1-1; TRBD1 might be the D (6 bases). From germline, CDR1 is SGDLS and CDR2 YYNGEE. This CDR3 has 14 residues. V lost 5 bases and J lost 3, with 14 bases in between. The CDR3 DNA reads TGTGCCAGCAGTGAAACAGGGACCTACACTGAAGCTTTCTTT. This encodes CASSETGTYTEAFF.

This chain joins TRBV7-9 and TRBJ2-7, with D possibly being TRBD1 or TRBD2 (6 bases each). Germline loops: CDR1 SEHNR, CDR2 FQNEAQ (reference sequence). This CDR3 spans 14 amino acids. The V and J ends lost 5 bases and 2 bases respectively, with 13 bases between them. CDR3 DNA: TGTGCCAGCAGCGTAGTAGGGGGGACCTACGAGCAGTACTTC. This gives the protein CASSVVGGTYEQYF.

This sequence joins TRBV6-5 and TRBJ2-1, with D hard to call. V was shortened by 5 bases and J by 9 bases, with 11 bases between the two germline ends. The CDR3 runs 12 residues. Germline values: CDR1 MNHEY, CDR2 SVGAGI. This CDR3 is CASSRPFTEQFF. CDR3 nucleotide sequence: TGTGCCAGCAGTCGACCCTTCACTGAGCAGTTCTTC.

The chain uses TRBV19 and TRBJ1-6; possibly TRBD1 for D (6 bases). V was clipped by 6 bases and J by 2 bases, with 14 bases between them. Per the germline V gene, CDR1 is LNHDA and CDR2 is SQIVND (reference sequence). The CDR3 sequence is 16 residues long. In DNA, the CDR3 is TGTGCCAGTAGGTCCGGGACATCGGCCTATAATTCACCCCTCCACTTT. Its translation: CASRSGTSAYNSPLHF.